These 19 T cell receptor beta chains were all obtained from the same sample, sequenced in a study of PD-1 blockade in mismatch repair-deficient tumors. Libraries were prepared by immunoSEQ multiplex PCR; TCRdb keeps only in-frame clonotypes and omits some of them. The sample has some 45,000 clones, under 85% seen once. The material was PBMCs, obtained before pembrolizumab treatment. These receptors originate from an adult with mismatch repair-deficient cancer.

The chain couples TRBV29-1 to TRBJ2-5; tentative D call: TRBD1 (6 bases). The V gene's germline CDR1 is SQVTM and CDR2 ANQGSEA. V was shortened by 2 bases and J by 0 bases, with 7 bases between the two germline ends. The CDR3 is made up of 13 amino acids. CDR3 nucleotide sequence: TGCAGCGTTGAAAGGGACAACCAAGAGACCCAGTACTTC. Translating it yields CSVERDNQETQYF.

This clone has only a few counts. The chain has TRBV27 and TRBJ1-2; 7 nucleotides match TRBD1. Germline V gene lookup returns CDR1 MNHEY and CDR2 SMNVEV (reference sequence). Trimming cost V 9 bases and J 4 bases; bases outside gene matches: 5. The CDR3 contains 12 residues. The CDR3 loop is CASTGDSYGYTF. DNA of the CDR3: TGTGCCAGTACAGGGGACAGCTATGGCTACACCTTC.

The genes are TRBV29-1 and TRBJ2-7; D is perhaps TRBD2 (6 bases). The V and J ends lost 2 bases and 0 bases respectively, with 8 bases between them. The CDR3 runs to 13 residues. Germline V gives CDR1 SQVTM, CDR2 ANQGSEA. The CDR3 is CSVETGDSYEQYF. The CDR3 DNA reads as TGCAGCGTTGAAACGGGGGACTCCTACGAGCAGTACTTC.

The V call is TRBV2, the J call TRBJ1-2; no clear D. V was shortened by 7 bases and J by 4 bases, with 13 bases between the two germline ends. Germline lookup yields CDR1 SNHLY and CDR2 FYNNEI. The CDR3 runs 13 residues. CDR3: CASNPERTYGYTF. The CDR3 bases are TGTGCCAGCAACCCCGAAAGGACCTATGGCTACACCTTC.

The chain links TRBV6-5 to TRBJ1-2; the D gene is possibly TRBD1 (5 bases). The CDR3 sequence is 13 residues long. V lost 2 bases, J lost 6 bases, and 10 bases lay in between. In germline, CDR1 is MNHEY, CDR2 SVGAGI. CDR3 DNA sequence: TGTGCCAGCAGTTACGATCCGGGGGATGGCTACACCTTC. Protein product: CASSYDPGDGYTF.

The genes are TRBV19 and TRBJ1-5, with D possibly being TRBD1 (5 bases). The germline V gene has CDR1 LNHDA and CDR2 SQIVND (reference sequence). The CDR3 contains 15 residues. With 5 bases removed from V and 0 bases from J, the gap between germline ends came to 11 bases. The CDR3 DNA sequence: TGTGCCAGTAGTGCGCTCCAGGGTAGCAATCAGCCCCAGCATTTT. It translates to CASSALQGSNQPQHF.

This clone was seen more than once but under ten times. This chain joins TRBV6-5 and TRBJ2-6; no firm D call. Trimming took off 8 bases at V and 1 base at J, with 6 bases between the two ends. The CDR3 contains 13 residues. The V gene's germline CDR1 is MNHEY and CDR2 SVGAGI. CDR3 sequence reads: CASCASGANVLTF. Here the CDR3 DNA reads TGTGCCAGCTGCGCATCTGGGGCCAACGTCCTGACTTTC.

The V gene is TRBV7-9, the J gene TRBJ2-1, with TRBD2 matching 11 bases. Germline V gene sequence: CDR1 SEHNR, CDR2 FQNEAQ (reference sequence). The V gene end was trimmed by 5 bases and the J gene end by 7 bases; junction bases not matched to a gene: 13. The CDR3 extends over 17 amino acids. The CDR3 is CASSPRGTSGLGNEQFF. The CDR3 nucleotides read TGTGCCAGCAGCCCACGAGGGACTAGCGGATTGGGGAATGAGCAGTTCTTC.

The rearrangement uses TRBV11-2 and TRBJ1-3; D ambiguous. CDR1 SGHAT and CDR2 FQNNGV come from the germline V gene. Trimming took off 2 bases at V and 3 bases at J, with 2 bases between the two ends. This CDR3 region has 12 residues. The CDR3 sequence is CASSLSGNTIYF. The DNA for the CDR3 is TGTGCCAGCAGCTTAAGTGGAAACACCATATATTTT.

The chain is built from TRBV5-4 and TRBJ2-5; 14 bases align to TRBD2. The germline V gene encodes CDR1 SGHNT and CDR2 YYREEE (reference sequence). This CDR3 has 15 residues. V trimming: 4 bases; J trimming: 5 bases; junction bases outside the gene matches: 4. The CDR3 region has the DNA TGTGCCAGCAGCCGGGGGACTAGCGGGAGCGAGACCCAGTACTTC. This gives the protein CASSRGTSGSETQYF.

This clone is termed medium-sized. The chain links TRBV4-3 to TRBJ2-3; 7 bases fit TRBD1. V was clipped by 4 bases and J by 11 bases; unmatched bases: 9. CDR1 LGHNA and CDR2 YSLEER come from the germline V gene. The CDR3 contains 13 residues. CDR3 in amino acids: CASSPGQPSQQYF. CDR3 nucleotide sequence: TGCGCCAGCAGCCCGGGACAGCCCAGCCAGCAGTATTTT.

The CDR3 DNA sequence: TGCGCCAGCAGCCAAGATGTCAGGTTTCTCGGAGGTGAGCAGTTCTTC. Translating gives CASSQDVRFLGGEQFF. The chain recombines TRBV4-3 with TRBJ2-1, with a weak D call TRBD2 (5 bases). Germline V lookup: CDR1 LGHNA, CDR2 YSLEER. The CDR3 is made up of 16 amino acids. With 0 bases removed from V and 9 bases from J, the gap between germline ends came to 18 bases.

Only a few counts were recorded for this clone. The chain uses TRBV6-1 and TRBJ1-2, with D unclear. The CDR3 consists of 12 residues. CDR1 MNHNS and CDR2 SASEGT come from the germline V gene. V was trimmed by 4 bases and J by 5 bases, leaving 8 bases between them. As DNA, the CDR3 is TGTGCCAGCAGTGTGACCCGATATGGCTACACCTTC. Translation gives CASSVTRYGYTF.

The genes are TRBV7-9 and TRBJ1-2, with 7 nucleotides matching TRBD1. V was clipped by 1 base and J by 7 bases; unmatched bases: 6. The CDR3 is 14 amino acids. The V gene's germline CDR1 is SEHNR and CDR2 FQNEAQ (reference sequence). The CDR3 protein is CASSLEIQGVGYTF. The DNA for the CDR3 is TGTGCCAGCAGCTTAGAGATTCAGGGGGTTGGCTACACCTTC.

Regarding this clone: A junction end diverges from the germline sequence, so it may reflect a read error. Other DNA sequences within the sample encode an identical CDR3. This rearrangement joins TRBV6-5 to TRBJ2-7; D could derive from TRBD1 or TRBD2 (6 bases each). Germline CDR1 reads MNHEY; CDR2 reads SVGAGI. The CDR3 totals 14 residues. The CDR3 region is CASSYSKGGREQYF. In DNA form, the CDR3 reads TGTGCCAGCAGTTACTCCAAGGGGGGCCGCGAGCAATACTTC.

V is TRBV25-1 and J is TRBJ2-1; D is unresolved. The CDR3 totals 11 residues. V shed 8 bases and J shed 2 bases, with 4 bases lying between them. Germline V gene data show CDR1 as MGHDK and CDR2 as SYGVNS. DNA for the CDR3: TGTGCCAGCCGAGCCTACAATGAGCAGTTCTTC. This sequence encodes CASRAYNEQFF.

In DNA, the CDR3 is TGTGCCAGCAGTATAGCCAGGGGACAAGGTGGCTACACCTTC. Its protein product is CASSIARGQGGYTF. The chain employs TRBV27 and TRBJ1-2, with TRBD1 as a possible D gene (6 bases). Germline CDR1 reads MNHEY; CDR2 reads SMNVEV (reference sequence). V gave up 5 bases and J gave up 7 bases, with 17 bases separating them. The CDR3 consists of 14 residues.

This clone occurred once. V usage is TRBV28 and J usage is TRBJ1-1; possibly TRBD1 for D (5 bases). Trimming cost V 10 bases and J 5 bases, with 17 bases left between them. There are 13 residues in the CDR3. Germline V gene lookup returns CDR1 MDHEN and CDR2 SYDVKM. The CDR3, as DNA: TGTGCCACCGGGACTCCCTCTAGTACTGAAGCTTTCTTT. Encoded protein: CATGTPSSTEAFF.

This clone occurred once. The chain has TRBV18 and TRBJ2-3; TRBD2 might be the D (5 bases). The ends were cut back, 2 bases at V and 5 bases at J, with 8 bases in the middle. From germline, CDR1 is KGHSH and CDR2 LQKENI. The CDR3 runs 13 residues. The CDR3 nucleotides read TGTGCCAGCTCACCATCCGGGGAAGATACGCAGTATTTT. This sequence encodes CASSPSGEDTQYF.